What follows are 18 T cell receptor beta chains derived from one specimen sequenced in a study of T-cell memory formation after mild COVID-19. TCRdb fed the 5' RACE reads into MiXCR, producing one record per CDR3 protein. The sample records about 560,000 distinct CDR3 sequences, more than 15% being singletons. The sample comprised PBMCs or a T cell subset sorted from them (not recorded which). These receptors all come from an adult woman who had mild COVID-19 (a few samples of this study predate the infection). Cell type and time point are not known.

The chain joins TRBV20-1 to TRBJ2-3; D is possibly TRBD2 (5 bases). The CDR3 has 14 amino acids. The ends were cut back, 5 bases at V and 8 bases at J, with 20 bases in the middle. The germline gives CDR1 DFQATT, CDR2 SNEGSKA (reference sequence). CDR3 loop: CSAESSGRLGTQYF. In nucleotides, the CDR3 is TGCAGTGCTGAAAGCAGCGGCAGGCTGGGTACGCAGTATTTT.

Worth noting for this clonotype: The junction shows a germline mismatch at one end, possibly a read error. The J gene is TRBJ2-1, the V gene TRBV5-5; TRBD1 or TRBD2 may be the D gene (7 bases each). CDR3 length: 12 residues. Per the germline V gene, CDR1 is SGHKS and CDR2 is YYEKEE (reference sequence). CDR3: CASSWGGTGVIF. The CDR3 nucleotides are TGTGCCAGCAGCTGGGGGGGAACAGGGGTTATCTTC.

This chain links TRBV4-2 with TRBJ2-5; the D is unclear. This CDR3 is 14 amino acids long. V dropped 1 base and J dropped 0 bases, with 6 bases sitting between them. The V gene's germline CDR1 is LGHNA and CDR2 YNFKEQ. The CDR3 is CASSQGADQETQYF. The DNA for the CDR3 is TGTGCCAGCAGCCAAGGGGCGGACCAAGAGACCCAGTACTTC.

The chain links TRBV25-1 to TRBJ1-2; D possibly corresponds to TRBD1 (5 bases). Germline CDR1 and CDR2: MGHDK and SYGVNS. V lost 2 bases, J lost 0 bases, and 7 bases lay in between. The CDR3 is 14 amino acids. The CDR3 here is CASSEAGPNYGYTF. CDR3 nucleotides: TGTGCCAGCAGTGAAGCAGGGCCTAACTATGGCTACACCTTC.

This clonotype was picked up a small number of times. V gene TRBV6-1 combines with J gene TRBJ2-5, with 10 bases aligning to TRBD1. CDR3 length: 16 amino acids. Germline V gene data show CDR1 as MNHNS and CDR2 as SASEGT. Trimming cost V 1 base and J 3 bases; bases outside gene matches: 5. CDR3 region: CASSEVAGTGEETQYF. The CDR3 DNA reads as TGTGCCAGCAGTGAAGTAGCCGGGACAGGGGAAGAGACCCAGTACTTC.

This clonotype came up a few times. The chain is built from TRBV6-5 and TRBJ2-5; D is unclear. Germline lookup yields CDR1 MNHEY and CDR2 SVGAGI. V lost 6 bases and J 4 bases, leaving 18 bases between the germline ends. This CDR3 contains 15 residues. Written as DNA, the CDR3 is TGTGCCAGCAGGCCGACAACTACCTACAGAGAGACCCAGTACTTC. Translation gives CASRPTTTYRETQYF.

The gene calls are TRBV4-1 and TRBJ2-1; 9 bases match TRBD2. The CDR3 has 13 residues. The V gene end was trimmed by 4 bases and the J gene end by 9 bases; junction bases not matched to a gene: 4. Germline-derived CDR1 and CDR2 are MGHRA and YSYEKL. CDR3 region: CASSLSLAGEQFF. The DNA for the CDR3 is TGCGCCAGCAGCCTGTCACTAGCGGGTGAGCAGTTCTTC.

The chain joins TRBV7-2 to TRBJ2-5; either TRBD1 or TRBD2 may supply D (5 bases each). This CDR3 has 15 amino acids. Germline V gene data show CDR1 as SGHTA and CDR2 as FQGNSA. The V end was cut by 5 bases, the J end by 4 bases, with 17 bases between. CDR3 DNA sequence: TGTGCCAGCAGCCCCCAGACTCGTGGGGGAGAGACCCAGTACTTC. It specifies CASSPQTRGGETQYF. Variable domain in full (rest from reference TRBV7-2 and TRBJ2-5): GAGVSQSPSNKVTEKGKDVELRCDPISGHTALYWYRQSLGQGLEFLIYFQGNSAPDKSGLPSDRFSAERTGGSVSTLTIQRTQQEDSAVYLCASSPQTRGGETQYFGPGTRLLVL.

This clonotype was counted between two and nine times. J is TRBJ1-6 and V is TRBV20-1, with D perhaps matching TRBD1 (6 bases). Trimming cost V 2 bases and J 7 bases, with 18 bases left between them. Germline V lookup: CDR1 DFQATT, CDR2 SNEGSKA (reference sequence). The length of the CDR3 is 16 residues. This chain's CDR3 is CSARTVKGGGNSPLHF. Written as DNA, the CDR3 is TGCAGTGCTAGAACGGTCAAGGGGGGTGGAAATTCACCCCTCCACTTT.

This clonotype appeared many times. The CDR3 DNA follows: TGCGCCAGCAGCCCATCCGGGACAGGGGCCGGTGAGCAGTTCTTC. Its protein product is CASSPSGTGAGEQFF. This sequence joins TRBV5-1 and TRBJ2-1, with TRBD1 identical over 10 bases. From germline, CDR1 is SGHRS and CDR2 YFSETQ. This CDR3 spans 15 amino acids. The junction had 10 bases not matched to a gene; V was cut back by 4 bases and J by 9 bases.

The CDR3 sequence is CASSLGVGTGGGEQYF. The CDR3 coding sequence is TGTGCCAGCAGCTTAGGAGTAGGGACAGGGGGCGGCGAGCAGTACTTC. The rearrangement links TRBV7-6 to TRBJ2-7, with TRBD1 matching 12 bases. From germline, CDR1 is SGHVS and CDR2 FNYEAQ. This CDR3 is 16 amino acids long. The V gene end was trimmed by 1 base and the J gene end by 6 bases; junction bases not matched to a gene: 7. The complete variable domain, with remaining parts taken from reference TRBV7-6 and TRBJ2-7, reads GAGVSQSPRYKVTKRGQDVALRCDPISGHVSLYWYRQALGQGPEFLTYFNYEAQQDKSGLPNDRFSAERPEGSISTLTIQRTEQRDSAMYRCASSLGVGTGGGEQYFGPGTRLTVT.

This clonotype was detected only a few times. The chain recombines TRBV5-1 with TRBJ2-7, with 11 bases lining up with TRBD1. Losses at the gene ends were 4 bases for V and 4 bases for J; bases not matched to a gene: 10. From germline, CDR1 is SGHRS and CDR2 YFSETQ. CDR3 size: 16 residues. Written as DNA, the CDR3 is TGCGCCAGCAGCCCCGGACAGGGGGCTCTATGGTACGAGCAGTACTTC. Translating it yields CASSPGQGALWYEQYF.

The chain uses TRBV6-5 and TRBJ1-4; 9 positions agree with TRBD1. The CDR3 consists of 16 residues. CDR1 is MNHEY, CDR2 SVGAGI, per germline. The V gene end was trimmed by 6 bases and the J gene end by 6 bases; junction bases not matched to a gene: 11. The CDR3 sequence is CASSNRLTGGDEKLFF. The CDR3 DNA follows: TGTGCCAGCAGCAACCGTCTTACAGGGGGCGATGAAAAACTGTTTTTT.

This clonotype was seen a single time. The CDR3 loop is CASTHSGGGGRETQYF. The CDR3, as DNA: TGTGCCAGCACCCATAGCGGGGGGGGTGGTAGAGAGACCCAGTACTTC. The chain links TRBV7-2 to TRBJ2-5; 11 nucleotides align to TRBD2. From germline, CDR1 is SGHTA and CDR2 FQGNSA. The CDR3 loop spans 16 amino acids. Trimming at V came to 7 bases and at J to 4 bases, leaving 11 bases not matched to a gene.

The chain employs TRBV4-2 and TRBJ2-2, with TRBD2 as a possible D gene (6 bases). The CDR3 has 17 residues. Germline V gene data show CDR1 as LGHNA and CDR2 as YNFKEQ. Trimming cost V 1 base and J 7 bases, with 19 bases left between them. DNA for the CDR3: TGTGCCAGCAGCCAAGGAGTGCTAGCGATCGAGAACGGGGAGCTGTTTTTT. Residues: CASSQGVLAIENGELFF.

CDR3 protein: CASSLDQGVGYTF. The CDR3 nucleotides are TGTGCCAGCAGCTTAGACCAGGGAGTAGGCTACACCTTC. The V and J genes are TRBV7-9 and TRBJ1-2; D possibly corresponds to TRBD1 (5 bases). Trimming removed 1 base from V and 8 bases from J, with 11 bases in between. The germline gives CDR1 SEHNR, CDR2 FQNEAQ (reference sequence). CDR3 length: 13 residues.

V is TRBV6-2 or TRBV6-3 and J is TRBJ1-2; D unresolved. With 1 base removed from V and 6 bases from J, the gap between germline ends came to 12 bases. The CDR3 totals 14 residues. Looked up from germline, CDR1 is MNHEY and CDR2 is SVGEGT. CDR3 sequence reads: CASSYLGQLNGYTF. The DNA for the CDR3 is TGTGCCAGCAGTTACTTGGGTCAGCTTAATGGCTACACCTTC.

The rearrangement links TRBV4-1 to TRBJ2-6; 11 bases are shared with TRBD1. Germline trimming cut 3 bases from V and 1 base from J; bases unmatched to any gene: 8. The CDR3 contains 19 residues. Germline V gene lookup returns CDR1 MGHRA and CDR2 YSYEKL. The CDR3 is CASSHRQGQGASGANVLTF. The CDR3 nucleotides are TGCGCCAGCAGCCATCGCCAAGGACAGGGGGCGTCTGGGGCCAACGTCCTGACTTTC.